This T cell receptor (beta chain) was recorded in a study of T cells in Graves' hyperthyroidism and ophthalmopathy. General study findings and limits: Ophthalmopathy was distinguished from stable hyperthyroidism by 13 V-J signatures. It was a median around 6 months before onset that the model predicted ophthalmopathy.

TCR beta CDR3 region amplification was performed from RNA transcripts. In the first-round RT-PCR of the TCR CDR3, the HTBI primer set was used. Each CDR3 protein is one row after TCRdb ran MiXCR on the multiplex PCR reads. The repertoire includes approximately 600,000 distinct CDR3 sequences, roughly 20% of them detected once, and around a third sits in the top ten. A few counts support this clonotype. Its cognate antigen is unknown. A much larger clone lies one base from this, so it may be a read error. Clinical symptoms, serum thyroxine and TRAb, thyroid ultrasound and orbital computed tomography were used for the diagnoses. Deletions cut 2 bases from V and 4 bases from J, with 23 bases between. This CDR3 has 19 residues. CDR1 MDHEN and CDR2 SYDVKM come from the germline V gene.

Input material: blood. V usage is TRBV28 and J usage is TRBJ2-2; D gene unclear. The sequence was obtained from a man in his thirties or forties with Graves' ophthalmopathy. This chain's CDR3 is CASSLMLGVRGVSTGELFF. For the CDR3, the DNA is TGTGCCAGCAGTTTAATGCTCGGAGTTCGAGGAGTTAGCACCGGGGAGCTGTTTTTT. Full variable domain (missing parts from reference TRBV28 and TRBJ2-2): DVKVTQSSRYLVKRTGEKVFLECVQDMDHENMFWYRQDPGLGLRLIYFSYDVKMKEKGDIPEGYSVSREKKERFSLILESASTNQTSMYLCASSLMLGVRGVSTGELFFGEGSRLTVL.